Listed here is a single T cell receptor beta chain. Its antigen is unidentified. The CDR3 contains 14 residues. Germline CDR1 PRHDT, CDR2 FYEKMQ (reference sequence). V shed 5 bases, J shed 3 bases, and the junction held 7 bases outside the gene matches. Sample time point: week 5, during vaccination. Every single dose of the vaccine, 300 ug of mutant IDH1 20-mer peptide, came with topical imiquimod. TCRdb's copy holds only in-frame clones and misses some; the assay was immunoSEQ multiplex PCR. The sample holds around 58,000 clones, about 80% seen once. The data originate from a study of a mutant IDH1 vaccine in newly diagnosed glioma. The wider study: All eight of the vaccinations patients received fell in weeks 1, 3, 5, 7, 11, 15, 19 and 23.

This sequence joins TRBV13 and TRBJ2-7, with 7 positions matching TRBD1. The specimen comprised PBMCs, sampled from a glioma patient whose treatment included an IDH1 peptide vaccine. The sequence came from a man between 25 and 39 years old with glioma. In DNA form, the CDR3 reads TGTGCCAGCAGCACTAGACAGGGCTTCTACGAGCAGTACTTC. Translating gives CASSTRQGFYEQYF.